Below, one T cell receptor (beta chain) is given with its context. The CDR3 has 20 amino acids. CDR1 SGHNT and CDR2 YYREEE come from the germline V gene (reference sequence). The V gene end was trimmed by 3 bases and the J gene end by 0 bases; junction bases not matched to a gene: 14. The data derive from a study of cytomegalovirus exposure and HLA in healthy donors. Participants comprised healthy donors of bone marrow. Researchers ran the PCR with 60 Vbeta and 13 Jbeta primers. Generated by immunoSEQ multiplex PCR, the TCRdb table keeps only in-frame clones and is missing some. The table counts 65,000 to 95,000 clones; about 4.2% lies in the top ten.

This chain uses TRBV5-4 with TRBJ2-1; TRBD2 aligns across 11 bases. The clonotype comes from a young man in good health and CMV-seronegative. Sequencing input: PBMCs. In DNA, the CDR3 is TGTGCCAGCAGCTACGACGGGGCTAGCGGGGGGTCGAGCTCCTACAATGAGCAGTTCTTC. Its protein is CASSYDGASGGSSSYNEQFF.